This is a list of T cell receptor beta chains from one sample in a study of T-cell memory formation after mild COVID-19. Using its own MiXCR run on the 5' RACE reads, TCRdb lists one record per CDR3 protein. Of under 550,000 distinct CDR3 sequences listed, about 20% were seen once; the top ten hold over 9%. The sample consisted of PBMCs or a T cell subset sorted from them (not recorded which). These receptors all come from an adult woman who had mild COVID-19 (a few samples of this study predate the infection). Cell type and time point are not known. CDR3s include the opening cysteine and the closing phenylalanine or tryptophan. The order of the fields is V gene, D gene, J gene, clone size, CDR3 protein, CDR3 DNA. The D gene is left open where the match is weak. Only some rows state a clone size, as once, few, many or a class for expanded clones.

>TRBV5-6|TRBD1|TRBJ2-7|few
CASSLELGQGNYEQYF
TGTGCCAGCAGCCTGGAACTTGGACAGGGAAACTACGAGCAGTACTTC
>TRBV18|NA|TRBJ2-5|NA
CASSPPAGRETQYF
TGTGCCAGCTCACCACCGGCAGGGCGAGAGACCCAGTACTTC
>TRBV14|NA|TRBJ1-2|NA
CASSQLPQRQGRANYGYTF
TGTGCCAGCAGCCAACTTCCGCAACGGCAAGGCAGGGCTAACTATGGCTACACCTTC
>TRBV6-2/TRBV6-3|TRBD2|TRBJ2-7|few
CASSSSTSGALYEQYF
TGTGCCAGCAGTTCCTCGACTAGCGGAGCCCTCTACGAGCAGTACTTC
>TRBV27|NA|TRBJ2-7|many
CASSLSAGYEQYF
TGTGCCAGCAGTTTATCTGCGGGATACGAGCAGTACTTC
>TRBV12-3/TRBV12-4|TRBD1|TRBJ1-2|few
CASTAGTGQRWDRGYTF
TGTGCCAGCACGGCCGGGACAGGTCAACGCTGGGATAGAGGCTACACCTTC
>TRBV6-1|NA|TRBJ2-7|NA
CATFSWAADEQYF
TGTGCCACCTTCTCCTGGGCGGCAGACGAGCAGTACTTC
>TRBV7-9|TRBD1|TRBJ2-5|few
CASSFDLETGSWETQYF
TGTGCCAGCAGCTTCGATCTGGAGACAGGGAGTTGGGAGACCCAGTACTTC
>TRBV6-4|NA|TRBJ2-2|many
CASSGSNTGELFF
TGTGCCAGCAGTGGGTCCAACACCGGGGAGCTGTTTTTT
>TRBV25-1|NA|TRBJ1-2|NA
CASSVTGLHYGYTF
TGTGCCAGCAGTGTGACAGGTCTTCACTATGGCTACACCTTC
>TRBV6-6|NA|TRBJ1-2|NA
CASRVTLIGYGYTF
TGTGCCAGCAGAGTTACCCTTATAGGCTACGGCTACACCTTC
>TRBV7-3|NA|TRBJ2-4|many
CASSLRPADIQYF
TGTGCCAGCAGCTTAAGACCAGCGGACATTCAGTACTTC
>TRBV5-1|NA|TRBJ1-1|NA
CASSLVNGAAFEAFF
TGCGCCAGCAGCTTGGTCAACGGGGCAGCCTTTGAAGCTTTCTTT
>TRBV7-2|NA|TRBJ2-6|few
CASSPASGANVLTF
TGTGCCAGCAGCCCCGCCTCTGGGGCCAACGTCCTGACTTTC
>TRBV10-3|TRBD1|TRBJ1-5|few
CAISDRGGIGNQPQHF
TGTGCCATCAGTGATCGAGGGGGCATAGGCAATCAGCCCCAGCATTTT
>TRBV7-8|NA|TRBJ2-7|few
CASRSPGSEQYF
TGTGCCAGCAGGAGCCCTGGGAGCGAGCAGTACTTC
>TRBV6-2/TRBV6-3|NA|TRBJ1-2|NA
CASLGTASIGRGYTF
TGTGCCAGCCTGGGCACCGCTTCAATAGGGCGCGGCTACACCTTC
>TRBV25-1|NA|TRBJ2-6|few
CASTLGANVLTF
TGTGCCAGCACGTTAGGGGCCAACGTCCTGACTTTC
>TRBV15|TRBD1|TRBJ2-3|few
CATSRGSQGVDTQYF
TGTGCCACCAGCAGGGGAAGCCAGGGGGTAGATACGCAGTATTTT
>TRBV4-1|NA|TRBJ1-5|few
CASSQEGLVEGSQPQHF
TGCGCCAGCAGCCAAGAAGGTCTGGTTGAGGGGTCTCAGCCCCAGCATTTT
>TRBV7-2|TRBD1|TRBJ2-1|few
CASSLLTGTAMFNEQFF
TGTGCCAGCAGCTTACTCACCGGGACAGCCATGTTCAATGAGCAGTTCTTC
>TRBV6-6|NA|TRBJ2-1|NA
CASSYRGEAQENEQFF
TGTGCCAGCAGTTACAGGGGGGAGGCCCAGGAGAATGAGCAGTTCTTC
>TRBV6-2/TRBV6-3|NA|TRBJ2-2|NA
CASSARLLSGELFF
TGTGCCAGCTCAGCCCGTCTGCTATCCGGGGAGCTGTTTTTT
>TRBV7-9|NA|TRBJ2-3|NA
CASSSSTGGDGGTDTQYF
TGTGCCAGCAGCTCAAGTACTGGTGGGGACGGAGGCACAGATACGCAGTATTTT
>TRBV6-2/TRBV6-3|NA|TRBJ2-2|NA
CASSYSRQAGTGELFF
TGTGCCAGCAGTTACTCCAGACAGGCGGGCACCGGGGAGCTGTTTTTT
>TRBV24-1|TRBD1|TRBJ2-1|few
CATSDPDRVRNEQFF
TGTGCCACCAGTGATCCAGACAGGGTTCGCAATGAGCAGTTCTTC